The next 15 T cell receptor beta chains were all read from a single sample in a study of spatial heterogeneity in lung cancer. Study-wide findings and caveats: For expanded intratumoral alpha and beta TCRs, counts tracked tumor mutation counts.

Their target antigens are unknown. Noted time point: sample taken at primary tumor resection. MiXCR was run by TCRdb on the 5' RACE reads, yielding one entry per CDR3 protein. The data contain 2,000 to 3,000 distinct CDR3 sequences, approximately 1.5% of them singletons. The starting material was lung tumor tissue, obtained at surgery. Every receptor here comes from a male donor with early-stage non-small cell lung cancer.

Within the sample, this clonotype is medium-sized. This rearrangement joins TRBV3-1 to TRBJ2-1, with TRBD2 matching 11 bases. The J segment lost 0 bases and the V segment lost 1 base, leaving 11 bases of the junction unmatched. Germline V CDR1 and CDR2: LGHDT, YNNKEL (reference sequence). This CDR3 is 20 amino acids long. In nucleotides, the CDR3 is TGTGCCAGCAGCCAAGGCCGCCTAGCGGGAGGAAGAATCTCCTACAATGAGCAGTTCTTC. It codes for CASSQGRLAGGRISYNEQFF.

This clonotype is medium-sized (0.01 to 0.1%) in the sample. The chain recombines TRBV11-2 with TRBJ2-5, with D possibly matching TRBD2 (6 bases). V lost 5 bases and J lost 0, with 13 bases in between. Germline loops: CDR1 SGHAT, CDR2 FQNNGV. The CDR3 consists of 15 residues. CDR3 sequence (DNA): TGTGCCAGCAGCACCACCCTAGCGTACCAAGAGACCCAGTACTTC. This sequence encodes CASSTTLAYQETQYF.

In its sample, this clonotype ranks as medium-sized. The chain combines TRBV7-2 with TRBJ2-3; 7 positions match TRBD1. J was trimmed by 5 bases and V by 5 bases; bases with no gene match: 7. The CDR3 totals 14 residues. CDR1 and CDR2 from the germline V gene are SGHTA and FQGNSA. CDR3 coding DNA: TGTGCCAGCAGCACCAGACAGGGAAAAGATACGCAGTATTTT. It translates to CASSTRQGKDTQYF. Looking up the rest from reference TRBV7-2 and TRBJ2-3 gives the full variable domain: GAGVSQSPSNKVTEKGKDVELRCDPISGHTALYWYRQSLGQGLEFLIYFQGNSAPDKSGLPSDRFSAERTGGSVSTLTIQRTQQEDSAVYLCASSTRQGKDTQYFGPGTRLTVL.

This clonotype is medium-sized (0.01 to 0.1%) in the sample. The V call is TRBV4-2, the J call TRBJ1-6, with a tentative D call TRBD1 (5 bases). Germline values: CDR1 LGHNA, CDR2 YNFKEQ. V was trimmed by 0 bases and J by 9 bases, leaving 15 bases between them. This CDR3 region has 16 residues. CDR3 nucleotides: TGTGCCAGCAGCCAAGATCCGGGACTCCGCAGTTCACCCCTCCACTTT. It encodes CASSQDPGLRSSPLHF.

By frequency in the sample, this clonotype is medium-sized. The chain joins TRBV7-2 to TRBJ1-5; no clear D gene. Germline V gives CDR1 SGHTA, CDR2 FQGNSA. Trimming removed 2 bases at V and 7 bases at J, with 12 bases between. This CDR3 is 14 amino acids long. CDR3 coding DNA: TGTGCCAGCAGCTTAACGGGGTATGAGCAGCCCCAGCATTTT. This encodes CASSLTGYEQPQHF.

By proportion, this clonotype is medium-sized. The gene calls are TRBV18 and TRBJ2-7; 10 nucleotides line up with TRBD1. The germline V gene encodes CDR1 KGHSH and CDR2 LQKENI. Trimming took 3 bases from V and 5 from J; bases not matched to a gene: 19. The CDR3 runs 19 residues. CDR3 sequence (DNA): TGTGCCAGCTCACCCCCTTATCCCCCCCTCAGAGGACAGGGGGACGAGCAGTACGTC. This translates into CASSPPYPPLRGQGDEQYV.

This clonotype is judged medium-sized (0.01 to 0.1%). V gene TRBV3-1 combines with J gene TRBJ1-4; D unclear. V lost 3 bases to trimming and J lost 0 bases, with 11 bases between them. Germline V CDR1 and CDR2: LGHDT, YNNKEL (reference sequence). This CDR3 spans 16 amino acids. This CDR3 is CASSQGKWATNEKLFF. CDR3 DNA sequence: TGTGCCAGCAGCCAGGGGAAGTGGGCAACTAATGAAAAACTGTTTTTT. The complete variable domain, with remaining parts taken from reference TRBV3-1 and TRBJ1-4, reads DTAVSQTPKYLVTQMGNDKSIKCEQNLGHDTMYWYKQDSKKFLKIMFSYNNKELIINETVPNRFSPKSPDKAHLNLHINSLELGDSAVYFCASSQGKWATNEKLFFGSGTQLSVL.

This clonotype was picked up many times. V is TRBV10-3 and J is TRBJ2-7; 7 bases agree with TRBD2. The V gene end was trimmed by 4 bases and the J gene end by 3 bases; junction bases not matched to a gene: 0. CDR3 length: 12 residues. CDR1 is ENHRY and CDR2 is SYGVKD in the germline V gene. The CDR3 bases are TGTGCCATCAGTGGGGAGGGCTACGAGCAGTACGTC. The encoded protein is CAISGEGYEQYV.

This clonotype is categorized as medium-sized. V is TRBV5-6 and J is TRBJ2-7; TRBD1 matches 11 bases. The germline CDR1 and CDR2 sequences are SGHDT and YYEEEE. Losses at the gene ends were 4 bases for V and 7 bases for J; bases not matched to a gene: 10. The CDR3 spans 15 residues. The chain's CDR3 is CASSPWDRGFREQYV. CDR3 coding DNA: TGTGCCAGCAGCCCCTGGGACAGGGGGTTTAGAGAGCAGTACGTC.

This clonotype is medium-sized (0.01 to 0.1%). CDR3 nucleotides: TGTGCCAGCAGTAAGGAGACGACGTCAGGCGGAGGCTACACCTTC. It translates to CASSKETTSGGGYTF. The V call is TRBV27, the J call TRBJ1-2; D unclear. The germline V gene encodes CDR1 MNHEY and CDR2 SMNVEV (reference sequence). This CDR3 is built from 15 residues. Trimming shortened V by 5 bases and J by 8 bases, and 21 bases separated the two germline ends.

This clonotype is classed as medium-sized. The chain recombines TRBV9 with TRBJ2-2; 10 bases fit TRBD1. Germline V gene lookup returns CDR1 SGDLS and CDR2 YYNGEE. The CDR3 extends over 16 amino acids. V shed 4 bases and J 1 base; nucleotides not matched to a gene: 4. The CDR3 loop is CASSPRTGGNTGELFF. The DNA for the CDR3 is TGTGCCAGCAGCCCAAGGACAGGGGGGAACACCGGGGAGCTGTTTTTT. The full variable domain, in which reference TRBV9 and TRBJ2-2 provide the parts outside the CDR3, is DSGVTQTPKHLITATGQRVTLRCSPRSGDLSVYWYQQSLDQGLQFLIQYYNGEERAKGNILERFSAQQFPDLHSELNLSSLELGDSALYFCASSPRTGGNTGELFFGEGSRLTVL.

This clonotype was detected ten times or more. This chain links TRBV12-3 or TRBV12-4 with TRBJ2-7; no definite D call. CDR3 length equals 14 residues. The V end lost 7 bases, the J end lost 0 bases, and 13 bases lay between the germline ends. The CDR3 DNA reads as TGTGCCAGCACATTGGGCACTCACTCCTACGAGCAGTACTTC. Translating gives CASTLGTHSYEQYF.

This clonotype is medium-sized. The CDR3 loop is CASSFDRVTGELFF. In nucleotides, the CDR3 is TGTGCCAGCAGTTTCGACAGGGTGACCGGGGAGCTGTTTTTT. This chain links TRBV12-3 or TRBV12-4 with TRBJ2-2, with 7 positions matching TRBD1. Unmatched junction bases numbered 3, after V lost 3 bases and J lost 5 bases. This CDR3 is 14 amino acids long.

This clonotype was observed many times. V and J are TRBV30 and TRBJ1-2; D perhaps matches TRBD1 (5 bases). The CDR3 consists of 14 residues. Deletions cut 4 bases from V and 5 bases from J, with 17 bases between. Germline loops: CDR1 GTSNPN, CDR2 SVGIG (reference sequence). The CDR3 protein is CAWTAGLMGYGYTF. CDR3 nucleotides: TGTGCCTGGACCGCAGGGTTGATGGGGTATGGCTACACCTTC.

This clonotype ranks as medium-sized. The chain links TRBV2 to TRBJ1-5; D possibly corresponds to TRBD1 (5 bases). CDR3 size: 17 residues. The V gene lost 5 bases and the J gene lost 1 base, with 18 bases spanning the gap. Germline V gene sequence: CDR1 SNHLY, CDR2 FYNNEI. The CDR3 protein is CASSTPQGIGSNQPQHF. The CDR3 DNA follows: TGTGCCAGCAGTACTCCCCAGGGAATCGGGAGCAATCAGCCCCAGCATTTT. Full variable domain (missing parts from reference TRBV2 and TRBJ1-5): EPEVTQTPSHQVTQMGQEVILRCVPISNHLYFYWYRQILGQKVEFLVSFYNNEISEKSEIFDDQFSVERPDGSNFTLKIRSTKLEDSAMYFCASSTPQGIGSNQPQHFGDGTRLSIL.